The sequence of this T cell receptor (beta chain) was determined in a study of shared clonotypes between healthy human individuals. Sequenced by immunoSEQ multiplex PCR; TCRdb stores in-frame clones only, minus some. There are about 1,500,000 clones in the sample; roughly 96% occur only once, and more than 0.9% lies in the top ten. Overall study findings and caveats: It was only blood that was sampled, and tissue repertoires likely differ.

The CDR3 is made up of 16 amino acids. Trimming cost V 2 bases and J 7 bases, with 21 bases left between them. Germline assignment: CDR1 SGHVS and CDR2 FQNEAQ. As for this clone: Its antigen remains unidentified.

Sample: naive CD4+ T cells sorted from blood. As for subset: CD45RA+ positively selected. This receptor was identified in a man aged 25 to 40 in good health. The chain combines TRBV7-8 with TRBJ2-7; perhaps D is TRBD1 or TRBD2 (6 bases each). CDR3 nucleotides: TGTGCCAGCAGCTTAATTGGGGGGCCACTACCTGAAGAGCAGTACTTC. It codes for CASSLIGGPLPEEQYF.